The following is a TCR beta chain sequence with its context. The sample originates from a study of blood T cell repertoires in COVID-19. In the study overall: Samples taken during acute and convalescent COVID-19 were collected in the United States, Italy and Spain.

For recovered donors of Cohort 3, there were two negative PCRs, clearance, or symptom resolution. In germline, CDR1 is GTSNPN, CDR2 SVGIG (reference sequence). The CDR3 spans 13 residues. Trimming left V 5 bases short and J 4 bases short, with 13 bases between. Methods used by the authors: Using reference gene primer amplification, nucleated cell counts were estimated. Sequencing was performed with immunoSEQ multiplex PCR; in TCRdb, only in-frame clones are kept and a portion is missing. V and J calls and clone size are as listed in that table; D and trimming were resolved from the DNA. The table includes 200,000 to 250,000 clones, roughly four fifths detected once.

The sample taken for sequencing was PBMCs or T cells enriched from blood (not recorded which). This TCR derives from a man between 60 and 70 years old who had recovered from COVID-19. This chain uses TRBV30 with TRBJ2-3; D uncertain. As DNA, the CDR3 is TGTGCCTGGGCCGGCGGCCGCGCAGATACGCAGTATTTT. It is translated as CAWAGGRADTQYF.